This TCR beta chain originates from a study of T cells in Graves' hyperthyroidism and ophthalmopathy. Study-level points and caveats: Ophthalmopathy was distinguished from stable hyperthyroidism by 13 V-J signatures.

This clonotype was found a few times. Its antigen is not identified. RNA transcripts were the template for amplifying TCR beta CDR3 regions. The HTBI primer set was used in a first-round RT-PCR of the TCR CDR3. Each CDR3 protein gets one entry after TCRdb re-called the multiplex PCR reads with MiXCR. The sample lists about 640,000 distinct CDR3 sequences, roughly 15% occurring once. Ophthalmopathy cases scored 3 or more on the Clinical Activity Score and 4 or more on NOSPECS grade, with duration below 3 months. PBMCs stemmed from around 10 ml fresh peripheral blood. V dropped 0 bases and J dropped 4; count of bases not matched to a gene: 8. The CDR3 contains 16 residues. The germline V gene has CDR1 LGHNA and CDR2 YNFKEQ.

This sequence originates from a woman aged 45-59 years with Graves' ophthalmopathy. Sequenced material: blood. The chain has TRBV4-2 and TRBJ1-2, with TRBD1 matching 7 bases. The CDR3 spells CASSQDTARGTYGYTF. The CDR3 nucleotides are TGTGCCAGCAGCCAAGATACGGCCAGGGGGACCTATGGCTACACCTTC.